This T cell receptor beta chain comes out of a study of T cell clonotyping in hematopoietic cell transplantation. Study observations and caveats: Broader posttransplant TCR repertoire diversity was predicted by graft donor and pretransplant recipient Inverse Simpson Index values. At the given depth, recipient repertoires were over 95% de novo clonotypes. Cells were unsorted, so CD4 and CD8 contributions were not separated. Recipient TCR diversity dropped after transplant; expanded clonotypes rose from day 30 to 180.

The data were produced by immunoSEQ multiplex PCR, yet TCRdb's version contains in-frame clones alone and is incomplete. Here the sample spans roughly 40,000 clones, around 96% being singletons. Turning to this clone: The antigen remains undetermined.

Germline CDR1 and CDR2: LGHNT and FRNRAP. The CDR3 totals 18 residues. V dropped 1 base and J dropped 0; count of bases not matched to a gene: 8. This clonotype was sampled from a man aged 25-45 years in good health. Some clones in this sample may be carry-over from other donors' samples. This chain links TRBV12-5 with TRBJ2-3; the match to TRBD2 covers 9 bases. Sequenced material: peripheral blood mononuclear cells. DNA of the CDR3: TGTGCTAGTGGTTTGGGTATAGCGGGGGATATAAGCACAGATACGCAGTATTTT. It encodes CASGLGIAGDISTDTQYF.